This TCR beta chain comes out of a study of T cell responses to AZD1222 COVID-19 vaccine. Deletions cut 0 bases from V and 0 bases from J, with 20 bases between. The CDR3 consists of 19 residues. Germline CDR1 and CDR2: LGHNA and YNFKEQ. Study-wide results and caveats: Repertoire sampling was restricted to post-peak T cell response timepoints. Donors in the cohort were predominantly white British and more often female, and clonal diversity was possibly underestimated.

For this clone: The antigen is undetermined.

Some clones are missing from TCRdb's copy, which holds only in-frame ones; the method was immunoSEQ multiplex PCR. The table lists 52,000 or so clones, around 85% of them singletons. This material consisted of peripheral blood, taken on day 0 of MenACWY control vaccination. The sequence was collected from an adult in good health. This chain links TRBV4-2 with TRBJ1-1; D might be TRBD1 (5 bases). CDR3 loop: CASSQDLGVTLGVNTEAFF. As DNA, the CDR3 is TGTGCCAGCAGCCAAGATCTGGGGGTAACGTTAGGGGTGAACACTGAAGCTTTCTTT.